A single TCR beta chain is shown here with its context. The data were produced by immunoSEQ multiplex PCR, yet TCRdb's version contains in-frame clones alone and is incomplete. This sample yields more than 100,000 clones, of which roughly 88% are seen a single time; 0.88% belongs to the top ten. The record originates from a study of blood T cell repertoires in COVID-19. V lost 6 bases to trimming and J lost 4 bases, with 12 bases between them. Germline V gene sequence: CDR1 SGHTA, CDR2 FQGTGA. The CDR3 consists of 13 residues. This receptor was taken from a woman in her forties or fifties with active or convalescent COVID-19. The sequenced material came from peripheral blood. The chain recombines TRBV7-3 with TRBJ1-1, with D possibly matching TRBD1 (5 bases). The CDR3 DNA is TGTGCCAGCAGACTAGCTGGGGGCACTGAAGCTTTCTTT. Its translation is CASRLAGGTEAFF. The full variable domain, its missing parts supplied by reference TRBV7-3 and TRBJ1-1, is GAGVSQTPSNKVTEKGKYVELRCDPISGHTALYWYRQSLGQGPEFLIYFQGTGAADDSGLPNDRFFAVRPEGSVSTLKIQRTERGDSAVYLCASRLAGGTEAFFGQGTRLTVV.